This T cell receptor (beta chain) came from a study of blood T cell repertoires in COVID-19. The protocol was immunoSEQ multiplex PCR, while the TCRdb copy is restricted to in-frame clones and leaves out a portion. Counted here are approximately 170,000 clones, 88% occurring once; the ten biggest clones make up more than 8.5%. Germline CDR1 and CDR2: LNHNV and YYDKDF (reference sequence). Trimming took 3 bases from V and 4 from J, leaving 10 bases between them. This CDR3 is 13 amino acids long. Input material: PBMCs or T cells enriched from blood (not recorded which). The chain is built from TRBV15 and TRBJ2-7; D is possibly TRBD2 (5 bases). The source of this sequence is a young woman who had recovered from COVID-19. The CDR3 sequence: CATSSETRYEQYF. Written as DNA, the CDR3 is TGTGCCACCAGCAGTGAAACTAGATACGAGCAGTACTTC.